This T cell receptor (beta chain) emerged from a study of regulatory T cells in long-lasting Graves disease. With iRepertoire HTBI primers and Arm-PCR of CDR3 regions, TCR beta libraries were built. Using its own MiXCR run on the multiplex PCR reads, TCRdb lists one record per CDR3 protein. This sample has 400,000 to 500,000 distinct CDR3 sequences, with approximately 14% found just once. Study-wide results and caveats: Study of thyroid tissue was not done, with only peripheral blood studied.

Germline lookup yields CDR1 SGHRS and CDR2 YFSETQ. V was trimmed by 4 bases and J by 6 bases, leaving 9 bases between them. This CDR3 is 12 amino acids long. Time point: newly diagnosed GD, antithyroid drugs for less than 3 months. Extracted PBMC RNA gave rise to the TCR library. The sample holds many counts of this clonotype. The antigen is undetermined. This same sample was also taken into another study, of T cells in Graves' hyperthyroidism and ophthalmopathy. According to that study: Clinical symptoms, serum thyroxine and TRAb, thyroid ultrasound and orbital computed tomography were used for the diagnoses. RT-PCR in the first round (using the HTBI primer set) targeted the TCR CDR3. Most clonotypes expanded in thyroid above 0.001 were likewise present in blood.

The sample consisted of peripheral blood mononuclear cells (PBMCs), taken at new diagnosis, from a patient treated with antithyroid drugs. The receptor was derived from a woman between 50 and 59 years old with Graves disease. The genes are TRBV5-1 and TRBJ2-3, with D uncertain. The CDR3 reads CASSLPADTQYF. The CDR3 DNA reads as TGCGCCAGCAGCCTGCCGGCTGATACGCAGTATTTT. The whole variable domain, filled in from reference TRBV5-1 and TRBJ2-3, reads KAGVTQTPRYLIKTRGQQVTLSCSPISGHRSVSWYQQTPGQGLQFLFEYFSETQRNKGNFPGRFSGRQFSNSRSEMNVSTLELGDSALYLCASSLPADTQYFGPGTRLTVL.